The rows below give T cell receptor beta chains drawn from one sample of a study of blood T cells in healthy people across ages. TCRdb re-called the 5' RACE reads through MiXCR, storing one row per CDR3 protein. Of about 1.8 million distinct CDR3 sequences listed, less than 50% are singletons. Sequenced input: blood. Every receptor here comes from a woman in her 40s in good health. The CDR3 runs from the conserved cysteine through the conserved F or W. The D gene is left open where the match is weak. Rows give clone size only sometimes, using once, few, many, or a class for an expanded clone.

J gene: TRBJ2-3
D gene: TRBD2
V gene: TRBV3-1
clone size: NA
CDR3 DNA: TGTGCCAGCAGCCATTCGGGTTATTCGGCTAGCGGGGACACAGATACGCAGTATTTT
CDR3 protein: CASSHSGYSASGDTDTQYF

J gene: TRBJ2-1
D gene: TRBD2
V gene: TRBV29-1
clone size: few
CDR3 DNA: TGCAGCGGTCGCCAAGCGGGGGGGCACAATGAGCAGTTCTTC
CDR3 protein: CSGRQAGGHNEQFF

J gene: TRBJ2-7
D gene: NA
V gene: TRBV20-1
clone size: few
CDR3 DNA: TGCAGTGCTAGCGGCGGTTTCGAGCAGTACTTC
CDR3 protein: CSASGGFEQYF

J gene: TRBJ2-1
D gene: NA
V gene: TRBV2
clone size: NA
CDR3 DNA: TGTGCCAGCAAGGAGGGGATAACGTGGGGTGAGCAGTTCTTC
CDR3 protein: CASKEGITWGEQFF

J gene: TRBJ2-3
D gene: NA
V gene: TRBV27
clone size: NA
CDR3 DNA: TGTGCCAGCAGTCCCCGGGACACCGTGTTCGCAGATACGCAGTATTTT
CDR3 protein: CASSPRDTVFADTQYF

J gene: TRBJ2-1
D gene: NA
V gene: TRBV9
clone size: NA
CDR3 DNA: TGTGCCAGCAGCGCTGGGGAACCGGATGAGCAGTTCTTC
CDR3 protein: CASSAGEPDEQFF

J gene: TRBJ2-1
D gene: NA
V gene: TRBV28
clone size: NA
CDR3 DNA: TGTGCCAGCAGCTCGACCCCGGTGGGCAGGTACAATGAGCAGTTCTTC
CDR3 protein: CASSSTPVGRYNEQFF

J gene: TRBJ2-3
D gene: TRBD2
V gene: TRBV29-1
clone size: NA
CDR3 DNA: TGCAGCGTGAATGGACTAGCGGGGGGGAGCACAGATACGCAGTATTTT
CDR3 protein: CSVNGLAGGSTDTQYF

J gene: TRBJ1-2
D gene: TRBD1
V gene: TRBV2
clone size: NA
CDR3 DNA: TGTGCCAGCAGTCGACAGGGAGGAATGAACTATGGCTACACCTTC
CDR3 protein: CASSRQGGMNYGYTF

J gene: TRBJ1-6
D gene: TRBD1
V gene: TRBV7-2
clone size: NA
CDR3 DNA: TGTGCCAGCAGCTTTATGGACAGGAGGAATTCACCCCTCCACTTT
CDR3 protein: CASSFMDRRNSPLHF

J gene: TRBJ2-1
D gene: NA
V gene: TRBV28
clone size: few
CDR3 DNA: TGTGCCAGCAGTTCGCCAACCCTCGGGGGCGGTCGGAATGAGCAGTTCTTC
CDR3 protein: CASSSPTLGGGRNEQFF

J gene: TRBJ2-3
D gene: NA
V gene: TRBV12-3/TRBV12-4
clone size: many
CDR3 DNA: TGTGCCAGCAGCCTGACTGGAACTAGCACAGATACGCAGTATTTT
CDR3 protein: CASSLTGTSTDTQYF

J gene: TRBJ1-2
D gene: NA
V gene: TRBV6-2/TRBV6-3
clone size: NA
CDR3 DNA: TGTGCCAGCAGTTACCTCCTGGCAACTAACTATGGCTACACCTTC
CDR3 protein: CASSYLLATNYGYTF

J gene: TRBJ2-5
D gene: NA
V gene: TRBV20-1
clone size: NA
CDR3 DNA: TGCAGTGAAAGCCTGGAGGTTGGGGAGACCCAGTACTTC
CDR3 protein: CSESLEVGETQYF

J gene: TRBJ2-2
D gene: NA
V gene: TRBV19
clone size: NA
CDR3 DNA: TGTGCCAGTAGTATCTCGGCAGCCAACACCGGGGAGCTGTTTTTT
CDR3 protein: CASSISAANTGELFF

J gene: TRBJ2-5
D gene: TRBD1
V gene: TRBV6-5
clone size: NA
CDR3 DNA: TGTGCCAGCAGACGACAGGGGGTAGGAGAGACCCAGTACTTC
CDR3 protein: CASRRQGVGETQYF

J gene: TRBJ2-3
D gene: NA
V gene: TRBV20-1
clone size: NA
CDR3 DNA: TGCAGTGCTAGTTTTTTACCCCAAGGATCAGATACGCAGTATTTT
CDR3 protein: CSASFLPQGSDTQYF

J gene: TRBJ1-2
D gene: NA
V gene: TRBV5-1
clone size: NA
CDR3 DNA: TGCGCCAGCAGCATCGACGGGGCGTCGAGAGGGGGCTACACCTTC
CDR3 protein: CASSIDGASRGGYTF

J gene: TRBJ2-1
D gene: NA
V gene: TRBV27
clone size: few
CDR3 DNA: TGTGCCAGCAGTTTAGAGGGGGGGTGGCAGACCAATGAGCAGTTCTTC
CDR3 protein: CASSLEGGWQTNEQFF

J gene: TRBJ2-5
D gene: NA
V gene: TRBV11-2
clone size: NA
CDR3 DNA: TGTGCCAGCAGCTTAGTTCTGGAGCCGGAGACCCAGTACTTC
CDR3 protein: CASSLVLEPETQYF

J gene: TRBJ2-1
D gene: NA
V gene: TRBV27
clone size: NA
CDR3 DNA: TGTGCCAGCAGTTTAAGGGGAAAGCAGTTCTTC
CDR3 protein: CASSLRGKQFF

J gene: TRBJ1-2
D gene: NA
V gene: TRBV7-2
clone size: few
CDR3 DNA: TGTGCCAGCAGCTTAGCGGGCAGGGTAATCCTTGTAGATGGCTACACCTTC
CDR3 protein: CASSLAGRVILVDGYTF

J gene: TRBJ2-7
D gene: NA
V gene: TRBV9
clone size: NA
CDR3 DNA: TGTGCCAGCAGCGTAGAAGACGACAACCACTCCTACAATGAGCAGTACTTC
CDR3 protein: CASSVEDDNHSYNEQYF

J gene: TRBJ2-7
D gene: NA
V gene: TRBV6-1
clone size: NA
CDR3 DNA: TGTGCCAGCAGTCCGGGTTCTCACAGCCCCTACGAGCAGTACTTC
CDR3 protein: CASSPGSHSPYEQYF

J gene: TRBJ2-5
D gene: TRBD2
V gene: TRBV6-2/TRBV6-3
clone size: NA
CDR3 DNA: TGTGCCAGCAGTTACCTAGCGGGGGCCCCTGGAGAGACCCAGTACTTC
CDR3 protein: CASSYLAGAPGETQYF

J gene: TRBJ2-7
D gene: NA
V gene: TRBV4-2
clone size: NA
CDR3 DNA: TGTGCCAGCAGCCAAGTGGAAGCAACCCAGGCTAGCTACGAGCAGTACTTC
CDR3 protein: CASSQVEATQASYEQYF

J gene: TRBJ1-2
D gene: NA
V gene: TRBV20-1
clone size: NA
CDR3 DNA: TGCAGTGCTAGTCACAGGACCTATCCGGGGGATGGCTACACCTTC
CDR3 protein: CSASHRTYPGDGYTF

J gene: TRBJ2-1
D gene: TRBD2
V gene: TRBV9
clone size: NA
CDR3 DNA: TGTGCCAGCAGCGTAGGGGGGGGTTTCTCCTACAATGAGCAGTTCTTC
CDR3 protein: CASSVGGGFSYNEQFF

J gene: TRBJ2-3
D gene: TRBD2
V gene: TRBV18
clone size: many
CDR3 DNA: TGTGCCAGCAGCCCTAGCGGGGGGGCAGATACGCAGTATTTT
CDR3 protein: CASSPSGGADTQYF

J gene: TRBJ2-1
D gene: NA
V gene: TRBV20-1
clone size: once
CDR3 DNA: TGCAGTGCTAGAGCAGTGGGGTCCGCTTACAATGAGCAGTTCTTC
CDR3 protein: CSARAVGSAYNEQFF

J gene: TRBJ2-1
D gene: NA
V gene: TRBV4-2
clone size: NA
CDR3 DNA: TGTGCCAGCAGCCCTATACAACCCTACAATGAGCAGTTCTTC
CDR3 protein: CASSPIQPYNEQFF